These 27 T cell receptor beta chains share one sample of origin, sequenced in a study of blood T cells in healthy people across ages. A second roughly 6 to 12 cycle PCR used barcoded and J-beta primers. TCRdb re-derived calls from the 5' RACE reads in MiXCR, one entry per CDR3 protein. This sample has about 1,500,000 distinct CDR3 sequences, with 28% found just once. The material sequenced was blood. Receptors were obtained from a woman aged 25 to 45 in good health.

For this clonotype: The germline gene is not matched at one end of the junction; a read error may be the cause. The chain is built from TRBV4-1 and TRBJ1-2, with D hard to call. The CDR3 loop spans 14 amino acids. CDR1 MGHRA and CDR2 YSYEKL come from the germline V gene. The CDR3 bases are TGCGCCAGCAGCCAAGAATCAAAGCTTATTGGCTGCACCTTC. It specifies CASSQESKLIGCTF.

The chain joins TRBV27 to TRBJ2-5; D might be TRBD1 (6 bases). The germline V gene has CDR1 MNHEY and CDR2 SMNVEV (reference sequence). This CDR3 has 14 amino acids. V lost 3 bases to trimming and J lost 7 bases, with 15 bases between them. The CDR3 spells CASSLNREGATQYF. The DNA for the CDR3 is TGTGCCAGCAGTTTGAACAGGGAAGGAGCGACCCAGTACTTC.

The rearrangement links TRBV7-2 to TRBJ2-5; TRBD2 matches at 8 bases. This CDR3 spans 16 amino acids. The germline V gene encodes CDR1 SGHTA and CDR2 FQGNSA. J lost 5 bases, V lost 5 bases, and 13 bases had no gene match. The CDR3 loop reads CASSPLAGLARETQYF. CDR3 nucleotides: TGTGCCAGCAGCCCCTTAGCGGGGTTGGCGCGGGAGACCCAGTACTTC.

This clonotype has only a few counts. The chain employs TRBV5-1 and TRBJ2-1, with 10 bases aligning to TRBD2. The CDR3 spans 15 residues. Trimming at V came to 0 bases and at J to 9 bases, leaving 6 bases not matched to a gene. The germline V gene has CDR1 SGHRS and CDR2 YFSETQ. In DNA form, the CDR3 reads TGCGCCAGCAGCTTGGATGCTAGCGGGAGCGGTGAGCAGTTCTTC. Translation gives CASSLDASGSGEQFF.

The rearrangement joins TRBV5-1 to TRBJ2-1, with 8 bases lining up with TRBD2. CDR3 length equals 15 residues. With 9 bases clipped from V and 7 bases from J, the junction kept 15 bases outside the gene matches. Per the germline V gene, CDR1 is SGHRS and CDR2 is YFSETQ. The CDR3 loop is CANNQWVTGGNEQFF. The CDR3 DNA follows: TGCGCCAACAATCAATGGGTGACGGGGGGGAATGAGCAGTTCTTC.

A few counts support this clonotype. The chain joins TRBV28 to TRBJ1-1; TRBD1 matches 8 bases. The CDR3 loop spans 13 amino acids. J gave up 8 bases and V 5 bases, and 7 bases lay outside the gene matches. Germline V CDR1 and CDR2: MDHEN, SYDVKM. The CDR3 nucleotides are TGTGCCAGCAGTGACTCAGGGGGCCCCGAAGCTTTCTTT. It specifies CASSDSGGPEAFF.

The chain uses TRBV20-1 and TRBJ1-1, with D possibly TRBD1 on 5 matching bases. Trimming shortened V by 5 bases and J by 6 bases, and 13 bases separated the two germline ends. This CDR3 is 12 amino acids long. CDR1 and CDR2 (germline): DFQATT, SNEGSKA (reference sequence). CDR3 nucleotides: TGCAGTGCTGGGTCCCGAGGGGCTGAAGCTTTCTTT. It encodes CSAGSRGAEAFF.

The V and J genes are TRBV20-1 and TRBJ2-5, with D possibly TRBD2 on 6 matching bases. Germline values: CDR1 DFQATT, CDR2 SNEGSKA (reference sequence). V was shortened by 1 base and J by 2 bases, with 17 bases between the two germline ends. This CDR3 is built from 16 residues. Here the CDR3 reads CSARVPRAGVQETQYF. CDR3 coding DNA: TGCAGTGCTAGAGTCCCACGAGCGGGTGTGCAAGAGACCCAGTACTTC.

J is TRBJ1-2 and V is TRBV5-1; weak D call: TRBD1 (6 bases). This CDR3 comprises 15 residues. Trimming removed 2 bases at V and 0 bases at J, with 11 bases between. Germline-derived CDR1 and CDR2 are SGHRS and YFSETQ. DNA of the CDR3: TGCGCCAGCAGCTTTGGGGGGCGTCCTAACTATGGCTACACCTTC. Its protein is CASSFGGRPNYGYTF.

Note on this clonotype: This CDR3 is missing its conserved last phenylalanine or tryptophan, likely due to a read error. The chain joins TRBV10-2 to TRBJ2-3, with TRBD2 identical over 8 bases. CDR3 size: 14 residues. Germline assignment: CDR1 WSHSY and CDR2 SAAADI. V dropped 8 bases and J dropped 5; count of bases not matched to a gene: 9. CDR3 nucleotide sequence: TGCGCCAGCGAAAGCGGGAGTTGGATAGATACGCAGTATTGT. Protein sequence: CASESGSWIDTQYC.

This clonotype turned up a few times. The V and J genes are TRBV18 and TRBJ2-7; TRBD2 is a possible D gene (5 bases). This CDR3 contains 15 residues. The V gene's germline CDR1 is KGHSH and CDR2 LQKENI. Between the trimmed V and J ends, which lost 1 base and 6 bases, there was a span of 16 bases. CDR3 bases: TGTGCCAGCTCACCACGGGAGATGCGGTGGGGCGAGCAGTACTTC. Encoded protein: CASSPREMRWGEQYF. The full variable domain, with the rest looked up from reference TRBV18 and TRBJ2-7, is NAGVMQNPRHLVRRRGQEARLRCSPMKGHSHVYWYRQLPEEGLKFMVYLQKENIIDESGMPKERFSAEFPKEGPSILRIQQVVRGDSAAYFCASSPREMRWGEQYFGPGTRLTVT.

In this sample, this clonotype turned up a few times. The rearrangement links TRBV6-6 to TRBJ1-1; no clear D gene. In germline, CDR1 is MNHNY, CDR2 SVGAGI (reference sequence). The CDR3 runs to 13 residues. With 7 bases removed from V and 4 bases from J, the gap between germline ends came to 13 bases. The CDR3 sequence: CASTAGASTEAFF. In nucleotides, the CDR3 is TGTGCCAGCACCGCGGGAGCGTCCACTGAAGCTTTCTTT.

The genes are TRBV7-9 and TRBJ1-6; D not resolved. V lost 5 bases and J 8 bases, leaving 16 bases between the germline ends. CDR3 size: 15 residues. CDR1 is SEHNR and CDR2 is FQNEAQ in the germline V gene (reference sequence). CDR3 region: CASSPGGGRHSPLHF. For the CDR3, the DNA is TGTGCCAGCAGCCCCGGAGGAGGGCGGCATTCACCCCTCCACTTT.

Concerning this clonotype: A much larger clone lies one base from this, so it may be a read error. This chain connects TRBV20-1 to TRBJ2-1; no clear D gene. The CDR3 has 10 amino acids. V was clipped by 5 bases and J by 4 bases, with 3 bases between them. CDR1 is DFQATT and CDR2 is SNEGSKA in the germline V gene (reference sequence). This CDR3 is CSAEYNEQFF. Written as DNA, the CDR3 is TGCAGTGCTGAATACAATGAGCAGTTCTTC.

The rearrangement uses TRBV30 and TRBJ2-5; D call uncertain. Matching the DNA end better, TRBJ2-7 makes the J call doubtful. Germline loops: CDR1 GTSNPN, CDR2 SVGIG (reference sequence). The CDR3 extends over 11 amino acids. The CDR3 DNA follows: TGTGCCTGGAGTAATAATTTCGAGCAGTACTTC. This codes for CAWSNNFEQYF.

This clonotype was recorded many times. The chain couples TRBV20-1 to TRBJ2-1; D is unresolved. Trimming stripped 2 bases from V and 7 bases from J, with 15 bases between. The CDR3 length is 14 residues. CDR1 is DFQATT, CDR2 SNEGSKA, per germline (reference sequence). The chain's CDR3 is CSARLHSGWNEQFF. For the CDR3, the DNA is TGCAGTGCTAGACTCCACAGTGGGTGGAATGAGCAGTTCTTC.

J is TRBJ2-3 and V is TRBV7-2, with 7 bases that match TRBD2. The CDR3 spans 17 residues. In germline, CDR1 is SGHTA, CDR2 FQGNSA. V gave up 3 bases and J gave up 4 bases; unmatched junction bases: 13. The CDR3 nucleotides are TGTGCCAGCAGCTTGGGAAGAGGGAGGGCGTCCCCAGATACGCAGTATTTT. It encodes CASSLGRGRASPDTQYF.

This chain joins TRBV20-1 and TRBJ1-1; D is unresolved. Germline CDR1 and CDR2: DFQATT and SNEGSKA (reference sequence). The CDR3 is 14 amino acids. Trimming took off 3 bases at V and 3 bases at J, with 14 bases between the two ends. CDR3 amino acids: CSASFGKGYTEAFF. The CDR3 DNA follows: TGCAGTGCTAGTTTCGGGAAGGGATACACTGAAGCTTTCTTT.

CDR3 bases: TGTGCCAGCAGCTTAGAAACAGGGTTTGCCAACACTGAAGCTTTCTTT. Protein sequence: CASSLETGFANTEAFF. The rearrangement joins TRBV7-8 to TRBJ1-1, with D perhaps TRBD1 (6 bases). V was clipped by 1 base and J by 2 bases, with 14 bases between them. This CDR3 region has 16 residues. Germline CDR1 SGHVS, CDR2 FQNEAQ.

This clonotype was recorded many times. J is TRBJ2-7 and V is TRBV14; possible D gene TRBD2, 5 bases. Germline CDR1 SGHDN, CDR2 FVKESK. Trimming pared 1 base from V and 4 bases from J, leaving 14 bases between. The CDR3 extends over 15 amino acids. CDR3 DNA sequence: TGTGCCAGCAGCCAAGGGTTGGACTCCTATTACGAGCAGTACTTC. It yields the protein CASSQGLDSYYEQYF.

This chain joins TRBV2 and TRBJ1-2; TRBD1 matches 12 bases. CDR1 SNHLY and CDR2 FYNNEI come from the germline V gene. The CDR3 totals 16 residues. V shed 9 bases, J shed 3 bases, and the junction held 11 bases outside the gene matches. The CDR3 protein is CARETGTGGKDYGYTF. In DNA form, the CDR3 reads TGTGCCAGAGAAACCGGGACAGGGGGCAAGGACTATGGCTACACCTTC.

This clonotype has only a few counts. This chain uses TRBV5-1 with TRBJ2-5; D is uncertain. The CDR3 covers 14 residues. With 4 bases removed from V and 4 bases from J, the gap between germline ends came to 14 bases. Germline V gene data show CDR1 as SGHRS and CDR2 as YFSETQ. The CDR3 protein is CASSATGSRETQYF. CDR3 DNA: TGCGCCAGCAGCGCAACCGGGTCAAGAGAGACCCAGTACTTC.

The table lists this clonotype with a few counts. The V gene is TRBV6-5, the J gene TRBJ2-7; 7 bases are a match to TRBD1. This CDR3 is built from 14 residues. Germline V gives CDR1 MNHEY, CDR2 SVGAGI. The trim removed 3 bases at V and 2 bases at J, leaving 4 bases unmatched. CDR3 protein: CASSYGGTAYEQYF. CDR3 coding DNA: TGTGCCAGCAGTTATGGTGGGACAGCCTACGAGCAGTACTTC.

With respect to this clonotype: Given a much more abundant clone one base away, this may be a read error. The chain couples TRBV20-1 to TRBJ2-1; unclear D gene. Between the trimmed V and J ends, which lost 7 bases and 13 bases, there was a span of 17 bases. The CDR3 totals 11 residues. CDR1 DFQATT and CDR2 SNEGSKA come from the germline V gene (reference sequence). CDR3: CSVVAEETQFF. In nucleotides, the CDR3 is TGCAGTGTGGTGGCGGAAGAGACCCAGTTCTTC.

This clonotype has only a few counts. The rearrangement uses TRBV20-1 and TRBJ2-3; TRBD2 matches at 7 bases. V shed 3 bases and J 2 bases; nucleotides not matched to a gene: 8. Germline loops: CDR1 DFQATT, CDR2 SNEGSKA (reference sequence). The CDR3 sequence is 15 residues long. CDR3 DNA sequence: TGCAGTGCTAGGCTGGCTAGCGGAATCACAGATACGCAGTATTTT. Encoded protein: CSARLASGITDTQYF.

The V gene is TRBV12-3 or TRBV12-4, the J gene TRBJ1-1; D remains ambiguous. Trimming shortened V by 0 bases and J by 7 bases, and 12 bases separated the two germline ends. This CDR3 contains 14 residues. For the CDR3, the DNA is TGTGCCAGCAGTTTAGCTCTGGGAACCGGTGAAGCTTTCTTT. Translation: CASSLALGTGEAFF.

This chain links TRBV5-1 with TRBJ2-2; D possibly matches TRBD1 or TRBD2 (5 bases each). Germline V CDR1 and CDR2: SGHRS, YFSETQ. V was cut by 5 bases and J by 4 bases, with 9 bases left in between. This CDR3 is built from 13 residues. The CDR3 spells CASRAGTTGELFF. The CDR3 region has the DNA TGCGCCAGCAGAGCAGGGACCACCGGGGAGCTGTTTTTT.